This TCR beta chain was observed in a study of patients and donors after allogeneic stem cell transplantation. The CDR3 covers 15 residues. V dropped 0 bases and J dropped 2; count of bases not matched to a gene: 2. The germline CDR1 and CDR2 sequences are SGHTA and FQGTGA. TCRdb analysed the RT-PCR reads with MiXCR anew, one entry per CDR3 protein. The data contain roughly 940,000 distinct CDR3 sequences, about a sixth of them singletons. This sequence was found in a human donor who was either an allogeneic HSCT recipient or a stem cell or donor lymphocyte infusion donor (not recorded which). It is not recorded whose cells these are; they may come from a transplant donor. This chain uses TRBV7-3 with TRBJ2-3; 7 nucleotides line up with TRBD1. Sequencing was carried out using blood, either unsorted or a sorted T cell fraction (not recorded which). As DNA, the CDR3 is TGTGCCAGCAGCTTAACAAGGGGGCTCACAGATACGCAGTATTTT. Protein: CASSLTRGLTDTQYF.